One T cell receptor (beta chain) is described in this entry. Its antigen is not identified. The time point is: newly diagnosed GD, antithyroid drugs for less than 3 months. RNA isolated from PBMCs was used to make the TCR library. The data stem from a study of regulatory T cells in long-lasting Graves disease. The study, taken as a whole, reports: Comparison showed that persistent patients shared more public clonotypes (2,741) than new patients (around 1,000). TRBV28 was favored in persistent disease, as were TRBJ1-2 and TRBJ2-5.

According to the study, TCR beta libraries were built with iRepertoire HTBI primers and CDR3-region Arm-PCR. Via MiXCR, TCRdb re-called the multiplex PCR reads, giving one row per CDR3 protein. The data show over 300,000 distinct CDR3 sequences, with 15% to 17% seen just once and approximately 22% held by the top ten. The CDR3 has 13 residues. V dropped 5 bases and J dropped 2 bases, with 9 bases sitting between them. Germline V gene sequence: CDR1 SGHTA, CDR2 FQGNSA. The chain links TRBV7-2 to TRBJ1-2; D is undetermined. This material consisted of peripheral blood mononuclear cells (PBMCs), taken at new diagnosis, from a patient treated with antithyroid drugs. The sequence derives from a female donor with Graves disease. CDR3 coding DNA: TGTGCCAGCAGCCCCAGCGGGAACTATGGCTACACCTTC. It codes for CASSPSGNYGYTF.